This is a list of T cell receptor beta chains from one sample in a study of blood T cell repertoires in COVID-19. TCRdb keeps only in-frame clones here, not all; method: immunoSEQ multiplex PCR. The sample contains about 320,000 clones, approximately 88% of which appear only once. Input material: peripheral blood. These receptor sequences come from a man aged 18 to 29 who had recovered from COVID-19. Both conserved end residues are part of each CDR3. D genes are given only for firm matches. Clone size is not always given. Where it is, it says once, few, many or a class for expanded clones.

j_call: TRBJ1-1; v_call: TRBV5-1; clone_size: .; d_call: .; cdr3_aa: CASSLGGWVEAFF; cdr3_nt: TGCGCCAGCAGCTTAGGGGGATGGGTTGAAGCTTTCTTT
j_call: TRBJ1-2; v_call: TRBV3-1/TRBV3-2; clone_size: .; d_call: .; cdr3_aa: CASSQSARGYYGYTF; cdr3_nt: TGTGCCAGCAGCCAATCTGCCCGAGGATATTATGGCTACACCTTC
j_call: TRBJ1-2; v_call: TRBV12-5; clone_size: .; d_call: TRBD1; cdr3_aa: CASGLVQGNNGYTF; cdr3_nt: TGTGCTAGTGGTTTGGTACAGGGGAATAATGGCTACACCTTC
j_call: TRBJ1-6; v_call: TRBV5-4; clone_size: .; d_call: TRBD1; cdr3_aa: CASSLSDRVGSPLHF; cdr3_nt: TGTGCCAGCAGCTTATCTGACAGGGTGGGCTCACCCCTCCACTTT
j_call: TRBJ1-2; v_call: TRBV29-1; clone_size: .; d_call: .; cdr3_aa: CSAGTRGEGYTF; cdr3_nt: TGCAGCGCCGGGACCCGGGGGGAGGGCTACACCTTC
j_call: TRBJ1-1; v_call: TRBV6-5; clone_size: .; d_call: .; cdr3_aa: CASRSFTEAFF; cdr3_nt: TGTGCCAGCAGATCGTTCACTGAAGCTTTCTTT
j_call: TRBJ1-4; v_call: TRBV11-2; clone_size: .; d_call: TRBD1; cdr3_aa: CASSLRSRGPFNEKLFF; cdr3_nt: TGTGCCAGCAGCTTGAGGTCCAGGGGGCCATTTAATGAAAAACTGTTTTTT
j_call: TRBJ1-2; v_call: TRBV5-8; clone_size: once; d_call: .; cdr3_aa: CASSRRQGYYGYTF; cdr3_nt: TGTGCCAGCAGCCGCCGCCAGGGCTACTATGGCTACACCTTC
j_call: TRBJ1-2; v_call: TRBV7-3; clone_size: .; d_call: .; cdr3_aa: CASSLDGRGSGYTF; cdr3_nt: TGTGCCAGCAGCTTAGACGGGCGGGGGTCTGGCTACACCTTC
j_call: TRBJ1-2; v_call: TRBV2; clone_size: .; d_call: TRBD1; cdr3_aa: CASSEVGAGGVGYTF; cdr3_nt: TGTGCCAGCAGTGAGGTGGGGGCAGGGGGCGTTGGCTACACCTTC
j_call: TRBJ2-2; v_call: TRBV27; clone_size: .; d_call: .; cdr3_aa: CASSLSSGRAGELFF; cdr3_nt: TGTGCCAGCAGTTTATCCAGCGGGCGGGCCGGGGAGCTGTTTTTT